This T cell receptor (beta chain) was obtained from a study of blood T cell repertoires in COVID-19. Study context: Both acute and convalescent COVID-19 samples were obtained from the United States, Italy and Spain. The cDNA or gDNA used as material had been derived from T cells, B-cell-depleted T cells, or PBMCs.

As processed by the authors: For nucleated cells, counts were estimated from reference gene primer amplification. Sequencing used immunoSEQ multiplex PCR; TCRdb keeps in-frame clones, though not all of them. V and J calls and clone size are as listed in that table; D and trimming were resolved from the DNA. The sample lists about 490,000 clones, approximately 83% occurring once. The TCR was taken from a human donor in a cohort sampled during active COVID-19. The sequencing sample was made of peripheral blood.

This CDR3 is CSAPRGAKNIQYF. The CDR3 bases are TGCAGCGCCCCCAGGGGAGCCAAAAACATTCAGTACTTC. The rearrangement uses TRBV29-1 and TRBJ2-4; TRBD1 might be the D (6 bases). The CDR3 totals 13 residues. Trimming removed 7 bases at V and 0 bases at J, with 10 bases between. Germline CDR1 is SQVTM and CDR2 is ANQGSEA.